The 5 T cell receptor beta chains reported below all come from one sample, sequenced in a study of metastatic and nonmetastatic thyroid tumors. Every patient was untreated before thyroid surgery. Using MiXCR, TCRdb re-called clones from the PCR reads. The top ten hold almost 3% of the sample, which has 50,000 to 65,000 clones, approximately 17% seen once. Material: blood. The receptor set was obtained from a female donor with papillary thyroid cancer or a benign thyroid nodule (not recorded which). Some clones in this sample may be carry-over from other donors' samples.

The chain links TRBV6-1 to TRBJ1-2; D unresolved. The germline V gene encodes CDR1 MNHNS and CDR2 SASEGT. V lost 7 bases and J lost 4, with 10 bases in between. This CDR3 contains 12 residues. CDR3 sequence: CASTQAPYGYTF. The CDR3 DNA reads TGTGCCAGCACCCAGGCTCCCTATGGCTACACCTTC.

This clone was picked up many times. The chain combines TRBV5-6 with TRBJ2-2; 8 positions agree with TRBD1. The J segment lost 7 bases and the V segment lost 1 base, leaving 15 bases of the junction unmatched. The CDR3 runs to 18 residues. Germline V lookup: CDR1 SGHDT, CDR2 YYEEEE. CDR3 region: CASSLPKLYRGTFGELFF. CDR3 nucleotides: TGTGCCAGCAGCTTGCCGAAGTTGTACAGGGGGACGTTCGGGGAGCTGTTTTTT.

V gene TRBV28 combines with J gene TRBJ2-7; D is perhaps TRBD2 (6 bases). CDR1 and CDR2 from the germline V gene are MDHEN and SYDVKM. The CDR3 has 14 amino acids. Trimming cost V 5 bases and J 5 bases, with 16 bases left between them. The CDR3 region is CASSPRPGLHEQYF. The DNA of the CDR3 is TGTGCCAGCAGTCCCCGTCCGGGACTCCACGAGCAGTACTTC.

This clone was observed many times. The J gene is TRBJ1-5, the V gene TRBV12-3 or TRBV12-4; the match to TRBD1 covers 8 bases. CDR3 length equals 14 residues. V trimming: 6 bases; J trimming: 7 bases; junction bases outside the gene matches: 8. CDR3 residues: CASRGTGGGQPQHF. The CDR3, as DNA: TGTGCCAGCAGGGGAACAGGGGGAGGACAGCCCCAGCATTTT.

The chain uses TRBV13 and TRBJ2-2; 13 bases align to TRBD2. CDR3 size: 19 residues. In germline, CDR1 is PRHDT, CDR2 FYEKMQ (reference sequence). The V and J ends lost 5 bases and 12 bases, in that order; junction bases with no gene match: 21. CDR3 in amino acids: CASSKLAGGPLGSTWQLFF. As DNA, the CDR3 is TGTGCCAGCAGCAAACTAGCGGGAGGGCCTTTAGGGTCCACCTGGCAGCTGTTTTTT.